This T cell receptor (beta chain) appears in the sequencing data of a study of blood T cell repertoires in COVID-19. The CDR3 sequence is 16 residues long. Germline V gene sequence: CDR1 MGHRA, CDR2 YSYEKL. Trimming took 4 bases from V and 6 from J; bases not matched to a gene: 10. TCRdb's table, derived via immunoSEQ multiplex PCR, lists solely in-frame clones and lacks some. The sample carries around 150,000 clones, approximately 84% recorded once. The V and J genes are TRBV4-1 and TRBJ1-3, with 9 bases aligning to TRBD1. This receptor was identified in a woman aged 80 or over with acute or convalescent COVID-19. Sequences were obtained from peripheral blood. The CDR3 protein is CASSPRGQGMENTIYF. The DNA for the CDR3 is TGCGCCAGCAGCCCGCGCGGACAGGGGATGGAAAACACCATATATTTT.